This T cell receptor (beta chain) was identified in a study of PD-L1 blockade in urothelial cancer. Study overall: Chemotherapy regimens numbering 0 to 3 had been given to patients.

The CDR3 loop spans 14 amino acids. Trimming removed 4 bases from V and 9 bases from J, with 16 bases in between. Germline values: CDR1 SGHTA, CDR2 FQGTGA. Profiled with immunoSEQ multiplex PCR; TCRdb holds only in-frame clones, not every one. In the table there are some 24,000 clones, more than 70% of which are singletons. This clone has just one count. The target antigen is unknown. Study observations and caveats: Below-median pretreatment blood TCR clonality predicted better survival.

The TCR was taken from a man between 65 and 85 years old with urothelial cancer. The sample consisted of PBMCs, taken around atezolizumab (anti-PD-L1) treatment. V and J are TRBV7-3 and TRBJ2-1, with D maybe TRBD1 (6 bases). The CDR3 DNA follows: TGTGCCAGCAGCTCGTTACAGGGTGGGGCTGAGCAGTTCTTC. Translating gives CASSSLQGGAEQFF. The full variable domain, completed using reference TRBV7-3 and TRBJ2-1, is GAGVSQTPSNKVTEKGKYVELRCDPISGHTALYWYRQSLGQGPEFLIYFQGTGAADDSGLPNDRFFAVRPEGSVSTLKIQRTERGDSAVYLCASSSLQGGAEQFFGPGTRLTVL.